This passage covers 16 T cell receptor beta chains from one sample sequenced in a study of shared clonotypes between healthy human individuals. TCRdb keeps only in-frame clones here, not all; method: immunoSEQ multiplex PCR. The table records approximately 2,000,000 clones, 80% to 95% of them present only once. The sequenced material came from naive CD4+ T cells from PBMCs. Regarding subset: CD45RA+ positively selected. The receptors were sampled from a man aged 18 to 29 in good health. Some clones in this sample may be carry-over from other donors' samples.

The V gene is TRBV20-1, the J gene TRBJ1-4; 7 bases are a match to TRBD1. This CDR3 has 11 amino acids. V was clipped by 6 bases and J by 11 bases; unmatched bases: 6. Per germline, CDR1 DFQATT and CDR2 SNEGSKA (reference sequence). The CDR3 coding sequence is TGCAGTGCAGAGGACAGGACCAAACTGTTTTTT. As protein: CSAEDRTKLFF.

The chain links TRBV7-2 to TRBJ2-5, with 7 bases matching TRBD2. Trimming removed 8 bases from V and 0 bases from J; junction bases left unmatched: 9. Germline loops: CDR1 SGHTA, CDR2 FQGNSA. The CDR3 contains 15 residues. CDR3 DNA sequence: TGTGCCAGCCGATCGGGACTAACGTACCAAGAGACCCAGTACTTC. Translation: CASRSGLTYQETQYF.

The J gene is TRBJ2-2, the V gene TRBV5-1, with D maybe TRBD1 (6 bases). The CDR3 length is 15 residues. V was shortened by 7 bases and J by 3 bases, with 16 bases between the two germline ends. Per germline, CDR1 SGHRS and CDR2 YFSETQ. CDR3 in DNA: TGCGCCAGCTCCATGCGGCAGGGGCACACCGGGGAGCTGTTTTTT. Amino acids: CASSMRQGHTGELFF.

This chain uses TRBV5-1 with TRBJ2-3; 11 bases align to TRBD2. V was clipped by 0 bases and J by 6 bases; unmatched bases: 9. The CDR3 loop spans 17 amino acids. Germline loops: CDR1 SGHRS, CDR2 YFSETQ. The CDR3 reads CASSLETSGSTSDTQYF. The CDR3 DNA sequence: TGCGCCAGCAGCTTGGAAACTAGCGGGAGTACGAGCGATACGCAGTATTTT.

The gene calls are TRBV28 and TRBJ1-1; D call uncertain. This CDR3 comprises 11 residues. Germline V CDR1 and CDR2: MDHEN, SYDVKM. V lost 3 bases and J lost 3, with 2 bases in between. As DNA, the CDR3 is TGTGCCAGCAGTTTTGACACTGAAGCTTTCTTT. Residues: CASSFDTEAFF.

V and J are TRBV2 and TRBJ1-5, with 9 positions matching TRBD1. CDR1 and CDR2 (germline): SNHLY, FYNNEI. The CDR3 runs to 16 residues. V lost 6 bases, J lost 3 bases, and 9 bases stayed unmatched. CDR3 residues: CASSKQGAYNNQPQHF. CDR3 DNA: TGTGCCAGCAGCAAACAGGGGGCCTATAACAATCAGCCCCAGCATTTT.

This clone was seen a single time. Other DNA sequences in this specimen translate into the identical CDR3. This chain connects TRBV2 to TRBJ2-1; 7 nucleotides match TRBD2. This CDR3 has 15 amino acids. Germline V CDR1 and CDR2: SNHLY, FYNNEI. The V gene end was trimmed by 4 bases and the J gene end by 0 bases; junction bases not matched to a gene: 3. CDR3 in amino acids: CASSGGGSSYNEQFF. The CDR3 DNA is TGTGCCAGCAGTGGAGGCGGGAGCTCCTACAATGAGCAGTTCTTC.

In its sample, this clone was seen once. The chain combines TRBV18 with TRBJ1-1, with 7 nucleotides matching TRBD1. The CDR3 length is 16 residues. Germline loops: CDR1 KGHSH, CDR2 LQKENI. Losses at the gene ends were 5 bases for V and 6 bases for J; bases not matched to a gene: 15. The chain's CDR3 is CASSGVQGPGSPEAFF. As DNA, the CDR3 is TGTGCCAGCTCAGGGGTACAGGGGCCGGGGAGCCCTGAAGCTTTCTTT. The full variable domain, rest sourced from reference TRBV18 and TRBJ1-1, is NAGVMQNPRHLVRRRGQEARLRCSPMKGHSHVYWYRQLPEEGLKFMVYLQKENIIDESGMPKERFSAEFPKEGPSILRIQQVVRGDSAAYFCASSGVQGPGSPEAFFGQGTRLTVV.

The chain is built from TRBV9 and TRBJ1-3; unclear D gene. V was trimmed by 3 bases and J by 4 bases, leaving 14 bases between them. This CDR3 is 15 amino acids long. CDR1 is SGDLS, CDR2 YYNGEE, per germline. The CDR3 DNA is TGTGCCAGCAGCGCATCGATGTGGGTCGGAAACACCATATATTTT. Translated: CASSASMWVGNTIYF.

The CDR3 sequence: CASSRDRDGLTF. CDR3 in DNA: TGTGCCAGCAGCCGGGACAGGGATGGACTGACTTTC. V and J are TRBV11-2 and TRBJ2-6; 9 nucleotides align to TRBD1. CDR3 length equals 12 residues. Germline V gives CDR1 SGHAT, CDR2 FQNNGV. Trimming cost V 5 bases and J 16 bases; bases outside gene matches: 6.

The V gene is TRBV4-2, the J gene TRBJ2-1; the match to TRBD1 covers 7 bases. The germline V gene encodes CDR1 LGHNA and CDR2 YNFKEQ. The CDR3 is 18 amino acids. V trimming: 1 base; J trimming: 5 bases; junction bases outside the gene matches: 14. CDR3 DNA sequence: TGTGCCAGCAGCCAAGGCCCCACCAGTTTCGGGACAGACAATGAGCAGTTCTTC. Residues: CASSQGPTSFGTDNEQFF.

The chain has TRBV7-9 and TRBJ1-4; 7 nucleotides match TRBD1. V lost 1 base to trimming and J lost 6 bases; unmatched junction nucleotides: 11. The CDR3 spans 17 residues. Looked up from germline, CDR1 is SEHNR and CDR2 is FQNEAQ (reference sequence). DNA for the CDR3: TGTGCCAGCAGCTTAGGGGATACATTCGGGACAGATGAAAAACTGTTTTTT. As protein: CASSLGDTFGTDEKLFF. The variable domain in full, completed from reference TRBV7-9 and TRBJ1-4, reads DTGVSQNPRHKITKRGQNVTFRCDPISEHNRLYWYRQTLGQGPEFLTYFQNEAQLEKSRLLSDRFSAERPKGSFSTLEIQRTEQGDSAMYLCASSLGDTFGTDEKLFFGSGTQLSVL.

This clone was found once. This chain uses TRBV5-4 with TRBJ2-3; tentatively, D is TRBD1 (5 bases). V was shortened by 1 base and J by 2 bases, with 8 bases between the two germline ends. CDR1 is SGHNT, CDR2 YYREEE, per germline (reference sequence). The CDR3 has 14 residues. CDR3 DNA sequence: TGTGCCAGCAGCTTGTTGGGGCCCACAGATACGCAGTATTTT. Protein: CASSLLGPTDTQYF.

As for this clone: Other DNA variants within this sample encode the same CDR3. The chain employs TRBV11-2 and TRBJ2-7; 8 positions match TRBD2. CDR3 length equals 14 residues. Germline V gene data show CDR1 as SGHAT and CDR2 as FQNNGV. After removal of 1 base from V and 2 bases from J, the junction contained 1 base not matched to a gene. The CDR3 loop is CASSLAGGTYEQYF. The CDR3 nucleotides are TGTGCCAGCAGCTTAGCGGGGGGGACCTACGAGCAGTACTTC. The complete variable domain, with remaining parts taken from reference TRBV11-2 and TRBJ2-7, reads EAGVAQSPRYKIIEKRQSVAFWCNPISGHATLYWYQQILGQGPKLLIQFQNNGVVDDSQLPKDRFSAERLKGVDSTLKIQPAKLEDSAVYLCASSLAGGTYEQYFGPGTRLTVT.

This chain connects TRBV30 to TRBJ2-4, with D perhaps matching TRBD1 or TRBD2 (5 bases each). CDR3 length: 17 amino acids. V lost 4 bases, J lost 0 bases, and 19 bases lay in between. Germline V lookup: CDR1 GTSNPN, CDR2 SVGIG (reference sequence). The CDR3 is CAWTMGTGTLAKNIQYF. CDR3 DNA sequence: TGTGCCTGGACCATGGGGACGGGTACACTAGCCAAAAACATTCAGTACTTC. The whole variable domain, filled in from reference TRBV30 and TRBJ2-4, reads SQTIHQWPATLVQPVGSPLSLECTVEGTSNPNLYWYRQAAGRGLQLLFYSVGIGQISSEVPQNLSASRPQDRQFILSSKKLLLSDSGFYLCAWTMGTGTLAKNIQYFGAGTRLSVL.

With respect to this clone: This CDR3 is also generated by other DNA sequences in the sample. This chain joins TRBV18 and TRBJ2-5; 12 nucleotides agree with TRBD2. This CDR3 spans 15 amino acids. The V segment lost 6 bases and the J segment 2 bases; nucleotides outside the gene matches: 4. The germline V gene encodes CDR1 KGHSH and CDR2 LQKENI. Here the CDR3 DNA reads TGTGCCAGCTCGCCGGGACTAGCGGGTCAAGAGACCCAGTACTTC. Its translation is CASSPGLAGQETQYF.